The rows below give T cell receptor beta chains drawn from one sample of a study of vaccination effects on CD4 cells after COVID-19. Their cognate antigens are unknown. Produced via immunoSEQ multiplex PCR; TCRdb's table is partial and in-frame only. Of approximately 70,000 clones in the sample, around 70% are singletons; the top ten hold about 4.7%. The input for sequencing was CD4+ T cells from PBMCs cultured with HIV peptides, taken before COVID-19 vaccination. The origin of the receptors is a human donor who had a prior SARS-CoV-2 infection. The CDR3 runs from the conserved cysteine through the conserved F or W. The D gene is left open where the match is weak. Not every row has a clone size; where given, it reads once, few, many or a size class.

cdr3_length	clone_size	d_call	v_call	j_call	cdr3_aa	cdr3_nt
13	.	.	TRBV7-9	TRBJ1-1	CASSFGANTEAFF	TGTGCCAGCAGCTTTGGAGCGAACACTGAAGCTTTCTTT
13	.	TRBD1	TRBV25-1	TRBJ1-2	CASSDGQGRSETF	TGTGCCAGCAGCGATGGACAGGGCCGATCGGAGACCTTC
19	once	.	TRBV21-1	TRBJ1-6	CASSKVRGSSTPSNSPLHF	TGTGCCAGCAGCAAAGTGAGGGGGTCCTCCACGCCGTCTAATTCACCCCTCCACTTT
12	.	.	TRBV2	TRBJ1-1	CASMSPNTEAFF	TGTGCCAGCATGAGCCCGAACACTGAAGCTTTCTTT
16	.	TRBD2	TRBV18	TRBJ2-5	CASSPYSGTVRETQYF	TGTGCCAGCTCACCGTATAGCGGGACGGTCCGGGAGACCCAGTACTTC
16	.	.	TRBV5-5	TRBJ2-2	CASSLNPTGTTGELFF	TGTGCCAGCAGCTTGAATCCCACAGGGACCACCGGGGAGCTGTTTTTT
13	.	TRBD1	TRBV5-1	TRBJ2-5	CASSLEGAETQYF	TGCGCCAGCAGCTTGGAGGGGGCTGAGACCCAGTACTTC
14	.	.	TRBV18	TRBJ2-7	CASSLSPGPYEQYF	TGTGCCAGCTCACTCTCCCCCGGCCCCTACGAGCAGTACTTC
15	.	TRBD1	TRBV11-1	TRBJ1-2	CASSLGDRDREGFTF	TGTGCCAGCAGCTTAGGGGATCGGGACAGGGAAGGATTCACCTTC
14	.	.	TRBV2	TRBJ2-5	CASSLLTGRETQYF	TGTGCCAGCAGTCTTCTGACAGGGAGGGAGACCCAGTACTTC
13	.	.	TRBV11-3	TRBJ2-3	CASSSYISDTQYF	TGTGCCAGCAGCTCTTATATTTCAGATACGCAGTATTTT
16	.	TRBD2	TRBV2	TRBJ2-3	CASRGTSGGALDTQYF	TGTGCCAGCCGCGGGACTAGCGGGGGGGCTCTAGATACGCAGTATTTT
16	.	TRBD1	TRBV24-1	TRBJ2-5	CATSDARTGLQETQYF	TGTGCCACCAGTGACGCCAGGACAGGATTACAAGAGACCCAGTACTTC
19	.	TRBD1	TRBV9	TRBJ2-6	CASSSENGTGGSGANVLTF	TGTGCCAGCAGCTCCGAGAATGGGACAGGGGGCTCTGGGGCCAACGTCCTGACTTTC
15	.	TRBD2	TRBV7-2	TRBJ2-6	CASSPGGAGANVLTF	TGTGCCAGCAGCCCGGGGGGAGCTGGGGCCAACGTCCTGACTTTC
15	.	TRBD2	TRBV5-1	TRBJ2-1	CASSTTSGRTYEQFF	TGCGCCAGCAGCACTACTAGCGGGAGAACCTATGAGCAGTTCTTC
14	.	TRBD1	TRBV5-1	TRBJ1-6	CASRDGQGRSPLHF	TGCGCCAGCAGGGACGGACAGGGTCGTTCACCCCTCCACTTT
15	.	.	TRBV20-1	TRBJ2-7	CSASDRLSVSYEQYF	TGCAGTGCTAGTGATCGACTATCAGTCTCCTACGAGCAGTACTTC
16	.	TRBD2	TRBV4-1	TRBJ2-2	CASSQLLAGLIGELFF	TGCGCCAGCAGCCAACTACTAGCGGGACTGATCGGGGAGCTGTTTTTT
13	once	.	TRBV12-3/TRBV12-4	TRBJ2-7	CASSIRDGYEQYF	TGTGCCAGCAGTATCCGGGACGGCTACGAGCAGTACTTC
14	.	.	TRBV19	TRBJ1-6	CASRTDSYNSPLHF	TGTGCCAGCAGGACAGACTCCTATAATTCACCCCTCCACTTT
12	.	.	TRBV18	TRBJ1-2	CASSQGNYGYTF	TGTGCCAGCTCCCAGGGCAACTATGGCTACACCTTC
16	.	TRBD2	TRBV7-2	TRBJ2-3	CASSPQAGDSTDTQYF	TGTGCCAGCAGCCCGCAAGCGGGGGACAGCACAGATACGCAGTATTTT
16	.	TRBD2	TRBV5-1	TRBJ2-5	CASSIGTSVSQETQYF	TGCGCCAGCAGCATCGGGACTAGCGTATCACAAGAGACCCAGTACTTC